This TCR beta chain was identified in a study of T cells in Graves' hyperthyroidism and ophthalmopathy. This clonotype was counted many times. Amplified TCR beta CDR3 regions came from RNA transcripts. TCR CDR3 regions were first amplified by RT-PCR with HTBI primers. Using its own MiXCR run on the multiplex PCR reads, TCRdb lists one record per CDR3 protein. Of 550,000 to 600,000 distinct CDR3 sequences in the sample, 13% to 15% are singletons; the top ten hold roughly 7.1%. Using approximately 10 ml of fresh peripheral blood, PBMCs were prepared. The sequencing input was blood. The source of this sequence is a woman aged 18-29 years with Graves' ophthalmopathy.

CDR3 DNA sequence: TGTGCCAGCAGCGTAGCGGGCAGCCAAGAGACCCAGTACTTC. Translating it yields CASSVAGSQETQYF. The chain combines TRBV9 with TRBJ2-5; D is uncertain. The CDR3 spans 14 residues. From germline, CDR1 is SGDLS and CDR2 YYNGEE. Between the trimmed V and J ends, which lost 0 bases and 1 base, there was a span of 7 bases.